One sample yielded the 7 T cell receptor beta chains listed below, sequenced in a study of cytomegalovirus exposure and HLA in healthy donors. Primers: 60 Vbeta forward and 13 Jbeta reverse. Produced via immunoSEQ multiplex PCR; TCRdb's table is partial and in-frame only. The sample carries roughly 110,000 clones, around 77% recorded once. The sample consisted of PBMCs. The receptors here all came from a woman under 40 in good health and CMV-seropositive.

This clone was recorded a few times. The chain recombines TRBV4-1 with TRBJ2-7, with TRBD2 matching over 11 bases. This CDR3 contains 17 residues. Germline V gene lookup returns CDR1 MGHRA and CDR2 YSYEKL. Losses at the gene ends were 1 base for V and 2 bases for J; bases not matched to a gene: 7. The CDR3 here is CASSQVLVAGGPYEQYF. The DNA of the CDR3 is TGCGCCAGCAGCCAAGTCTTGGTAGCGGGGGGGCCCTACGAGCAGTACTTC.

The CDR3 DNA sequence: TGTGCCAGTAGTACGGAGAGGAGCTATGGCTACACCTTC. Translated, it gives CASSTERSYGYTF. This chain uses TRBV19 with TRBJ1-2; D unresolved. CDR1 LNHDA and CDR2 SQIVND come from the germline V gene (reference sequence). There are 13 residues in the CDR3. Trimming removed 4 bases from V and 4 bases from J, with 10 bases in between. The full variable domain, in which reference TRBV19 and TRBJ1-2 provide the parts outside the CDR3, is DGGITQSPKYLFRKEGQNVTLSCEQNLNHDAMYWYRQDPGQGLRLIYYSQIVNDFQKGDIAEGYSVSREKKESFPLTVTSAQKNPTAFYLCASSTERSYGYTFGSGTRLTVV.

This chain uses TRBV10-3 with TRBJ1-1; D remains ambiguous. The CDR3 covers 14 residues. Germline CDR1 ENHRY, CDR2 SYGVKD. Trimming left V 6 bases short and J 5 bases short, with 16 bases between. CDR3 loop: CAIRWEAPRTEAFF. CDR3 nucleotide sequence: TGTGCCATCAGGTGGGAGGCTCCGAGGACTGAAGCTTTCTTT.

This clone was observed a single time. The CDR3 sequence: CASSLAGQAYEQYF. CDR3 DNA sequence: TGTGCCAGCAGCTTAGCGGGACAGGCCTACGAGCAGTACTTC. The J gene is TRBJ2-7, the V gene TRBV11-2, with TRBD1 identical over 8 bases. The CDR3 is 14 amino acids. With V trimmed by 1 base and J by 2 bases, 1 base remained unmatched. In germline, CDR1 is SGHAT, CDR2 FQNNGV.

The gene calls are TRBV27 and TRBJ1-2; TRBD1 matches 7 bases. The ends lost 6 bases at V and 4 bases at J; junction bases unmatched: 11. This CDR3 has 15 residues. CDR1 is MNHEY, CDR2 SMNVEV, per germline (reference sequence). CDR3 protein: CASRITGEVLYGYTF. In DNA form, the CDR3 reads TGTGCCAGCAGGATCACAGGGGAGGTCCTCTATGGCTACACCTTC.

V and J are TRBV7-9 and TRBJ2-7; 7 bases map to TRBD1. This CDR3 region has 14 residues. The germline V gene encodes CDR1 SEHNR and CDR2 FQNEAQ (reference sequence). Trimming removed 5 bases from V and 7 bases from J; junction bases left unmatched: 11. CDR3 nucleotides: TGTGCCAGCAGCCCGTGGGACAGCTCTCGGGAGCAGTACTTC. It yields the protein CASSPWDSSREQYF.

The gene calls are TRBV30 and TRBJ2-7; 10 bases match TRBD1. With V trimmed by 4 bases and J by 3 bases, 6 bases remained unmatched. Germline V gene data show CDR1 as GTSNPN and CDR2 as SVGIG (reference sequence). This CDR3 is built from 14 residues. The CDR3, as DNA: TGTGCCTGGACACCGGGACAGGGGTACTACGAGCAGTACTTC. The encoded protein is CAWTPGQGYYEQYF.